The clone carrying this TCR beta chain was picked up a small number of times. Library construction for TCR beta used iRepertoire HTBI primers and Arm-PCR of CDR3 regions. TCRdb reanalysed the multiplex PCR reads using MiXCR and keeps one entry per CDR3 protein. The sample comprises approximately 560,000 distinct CDR3 sequences, roughly a sixth of which are singletons, and approximately 12% rests with the top ten. This CDR3 has 20 amino acids. The V end was cut by 6 bases, the J end by 5 bases, with 32 bases between. The germline V gene has CDR1 SNHLY and CDR2 FYNNEI. Noted time point: newly diagnosed GD, antithyroid drugs for less than 3 months. From PBMCs, RNA was extracted and then used to make the TCR library. In each case, Graves' disease was diagnosed per American Thyroid Association guidelines. The record originates from a study of regulatory T cells in long-lasting Graves disease. The sample also formed part of further work on T cells in Graves' hyperthyroidism and ophthalmopathy.

The clonotype was recovered from a man between 18 and 29 years old with Graves disease. J is TRBJ1-5 and V is TRBV2; perhaps TRBD1 as D (5 bases). The sample consisted of peripheral blood mononuclear cells (PBMCs), taken at new diagnosis, from a patient treated with antithyroid drugs. The CDR3, as DNA: TGTGCCAGCAGCTTAGCCCGCTCCGGGACCGACGCACGGGGCGATCAGCCCCAGCATTTT. It codes for CASSLARSGTDARGDQPQHF.